This TCR beta chain stems from a study of T cells expressing NK-cell markers (dated by TCRdb to 2019 to 2021). For the wider study: Under 10 donors provided sorted CD3+CD56+NKG2C+, CD3+CD56+NKG2C- and CD3+CD56-NKG2C+ T-cell subsets, whose TCR beta-chain repertoires were profiled. The eight sequenced donors were randomly selected healthy volunteers, three men and five women. Among the eight sequenced donors, only one was HCMV-seronegative, while the other seven were HCMV-seropositive. Sequencing of the libraries produced 2 x 150 bp reads on Illumina HiSeq 2000/2500, MiSeq or NextSeq.

HCMV-specific IgG was detected in serum with a commercial ELISA kit to determine HCMV serostatus. Peripheral blood mononuclear cells were isolated from blood by Ficoll density gradient centrifugation. A note on this clonotype: Its antigen target is currently unknown.

TCRdb names Illumina HiSeq 2000 as the instrument used. The TCR beta cDNA libraries were made using 5'RACE template switching, a step that added both a universal primer site and unique molecular identifiers. Priming for cDNA synthesis came from the TCR beta constant segment, and two successive PCR amplification steps followed. Turning to the authors' computational methods: MIGEC was used to demultiplex reads and group the reads by UMI, and MiTCR was used to assemble and quantify clonotypes. To remove erroneous sequences, TCR cDNA sequences were retained only when supported by two or more reads. The tcR package was used for downstream repertoire analysis, and clonotypes were matched between fractions using CDR3 nucleotide sequence together with V segment. VDJmatch was used to annotate antigen specificity against VDJdb, with one amino acid substitution in CDR3 permitted. After the reads were reprocessed by TCRdb, one entry was made per CDR3 protein sequence, with no DNA. The V and J calls were not made by the authors but by TCRdb's processing. This sample's listing comprises around 550,000 distinct CDR3 sequences. About 3.6% of the sample lies in the top ten.

Its CDR3 holds 12 amino acids, cysteine through phenylalanine. No DNA is listed. CDR1 and CDR2 are read off the germline V gene (reference sequence) as LNHDA and SQIVND. The paper as a whole reports these results and caveats: Whether the expanded NKG2C-expressing T cell clones were specific for HCMV antigens remained unclear. In six donors, the dominant CD3+CD56+NKG2C+ clonotypes were among the top 10 CD8+ clonotypes and accounted for about 1.0-7.5% of CD8+ T cells. Those dominant clonotypes were again the most abundant among CD3+CD56-NKG2C+ cells in a few donors, at about 25-60.1%.

The chain was built from TRBV19 and TRBJ1-5; checking the TCRdb D call of TRBD1 is not possible without DNA. This TCR was sampled from a man between 18 and 29 years old in good health. Donor details come from another sample of the same person, matched by shared clones. What was sequenced was blood T cells: a sorted CD56 or NKG2C T cell subset, CD4+ or CD8+ T cells, or bulk PBMC T cells (not recorded which). This receptor has the CDR3 CASMSRQGAQHF. The full variable domain, completed from the reference TRBV19 and TRBJ1-5 proteins outside the CDR3, reads DGGITQSPKYLFRKEGQNVTLSCEQNLNHDAMYWYRQDPGQGLRLIYYSQIVNDFQKGDIAEGYSVSREKKESFPLTVTSAQKNPTAFYLCASMSRQGAQHFGDGTRLSIL.